Below, one T cell receptor beta chain is given with its context. Profiling relied on immunoSEQ multiplex PCR, and the TCRdb table lists in-frame clones only, not all of them. Of 40,000 to 45,000 clones listed, about 88% were seen once; the top ten hold about 13%. The germline CDR1 and CDR2 sequences are SQVTM and ANQGSEA. With 6 bases clipped from V and 1 base from J, the junction kept 13 bases outside the gene matches. There are 16 residues in the CDR3. No patient had autoimmune disease or received systemic immunosuppression. The data are from a study of OX40 agonist ivuxolimab in advanced cancers. Background on the study: Patients in the trial were receiving intravenous ivuxolimab every 2 weeks, at doses of 0.01 to 10 mg/kg. Prior anti-PD-1, anti-PD-L1 or anti-CTLA-4 therapy was allowed; less than 45% had some.

This sequence joins TRBV29-1 and TRBJ2-3, with TRBD2 matching over 7 bases. This material consisted of CD4+ or CD8+ T cells sorted from blood, taken in a trial of the OX40 agonist ivuxolimab. This sequence originates from an adult with an advanced solid tumor such as melanoma, head and neck, liver or kidney cancer. CDR3 sequence (DNA): TGCAGCGTGACCGGGACTAAGACCGGTGGCACAGATACGCAGTATTTT. Translated: CSVTGTKTGGTDTQYF.